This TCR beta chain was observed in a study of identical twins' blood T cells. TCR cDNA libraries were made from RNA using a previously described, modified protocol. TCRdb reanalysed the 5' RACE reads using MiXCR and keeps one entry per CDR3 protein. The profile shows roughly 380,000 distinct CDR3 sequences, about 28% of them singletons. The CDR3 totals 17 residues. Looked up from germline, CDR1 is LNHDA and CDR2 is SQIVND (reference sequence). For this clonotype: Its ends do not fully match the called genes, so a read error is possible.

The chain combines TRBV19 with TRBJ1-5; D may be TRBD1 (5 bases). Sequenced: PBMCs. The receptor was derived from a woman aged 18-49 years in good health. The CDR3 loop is CVSSTGQEVYRNQPQHF. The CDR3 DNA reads TGTGTCAGTAGTACGGGGCAGGAGGTCTATCGAAATCAGCCCCAGCATTTT.